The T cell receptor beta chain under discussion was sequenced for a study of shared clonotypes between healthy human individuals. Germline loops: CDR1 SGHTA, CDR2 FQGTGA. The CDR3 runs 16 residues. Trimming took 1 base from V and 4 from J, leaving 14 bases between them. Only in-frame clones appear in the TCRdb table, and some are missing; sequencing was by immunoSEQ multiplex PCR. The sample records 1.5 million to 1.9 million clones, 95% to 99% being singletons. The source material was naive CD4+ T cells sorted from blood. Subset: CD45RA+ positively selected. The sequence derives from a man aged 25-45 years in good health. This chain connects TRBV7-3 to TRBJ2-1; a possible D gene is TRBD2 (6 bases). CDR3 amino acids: CASSLMAGSHYNEQFF. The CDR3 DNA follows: TGTGCCAGCAGCTTAATGGCCGGGAGCCATTACAATGAGCAGTTCTTC.